This T cell receptor beta chain comes out of a study of CD8 T cells in ankylosing spondylitis. Regarding the study as a whole: Within matched ankylosing spondylitis synovial fluid, disease-linked clones were reportedly significantly enriched. Made up of about eight highly homologous variants, a TCR beta motif appeared characteristic of ankylosing spondylitis blood. Prior work had noted some motif variants in reactive arthritis blood and synovial fluid.

Note on this clonotype: Its antigen remains unidentified.

V shed 5 bases and J 5 bases; nucleotides not matched to a gene: 6. The V gene's germline CDR1 is SNHLY and CDR2 FYNNEI. The CDR3 loop spans 14 amino acids. TCRdb independently ran MiXCR on the 5' RACE reads; one entry per CDR3 protein. The table records under 150,000 distinct CDR3 sequences, around 9.3% of them present only once. The chain employs TRBV2 and TRBJ2-5, with 9 bases lining up with TRBD1. The receptor comes from a male donor with ankylosing spondylitis or in good health (not recorded which). Sequencing used blood, either unsorted or a sorted T cell fraction (not recorded which). The CDR3 sequence: CASSSGDRVETQYF. DNA for the CDR3: TGTGCCAGCAGTTCCGGGGACAGGGTGGAGACCCAGTACTTC.